Listed below are T cell receptor beta chains from one sample, sequenced in a study of cytomegalovirus exposure and HLA in healthy donors. Clones were read by immunoSEQ multiplex PCR, and TCRdb kept only the in-frame ones, dropping some. The table shows roughly 93,000 clones, with 75% to 85% occurring only once. The sample comprised PBMCs. The receptors shown here come from a man between 18 and 35 years old in good health and CMV-seropositive. CDR3s include the opening cysteine and the closing phenylalanine or tryptophan. Each record gives: CDR3 protein, CDR3 DNA, V gene, clone size, J gene, D gene. The D gene is left open where the match is weak. For some rows the clone size is stated as once, few or many, or as a class when expanded; others skip it.

cdr3_aa: CASSSGSSVGFYGYTF
cdr3_nt: TGTGCCAGCAGTTCGGGGTCTTCCGTAGGATTTTATGGCTACACCTTC
v_call: TRBV28
clone_size: NA
j_call: TRBJ1-2
d_call: NA

cdr3_aa: CASSRTYTDTQYF
cdr3_nt: TGTGCCAGCAGTCGAACCTACACAGATACGCAGTATTTT
v_call: TRBV28
clone_size: NA
j_call: TRBJ2-3
d_call: NA

cdr3_aa: CASSLQGSDEQFF
cdr3_nt: TGCGCCAGCAGCTTACAGGGGAGCGATGAGCAGTTCTTC
v_call: TRBV5-1
clone_size: NA
j_call: TRBJ2-1
d_call: TRBD1

cdr3_aa: CASSLDYPGGNTEAFF
cdr3_nt: TGCGCCAGCAGCTTGGATTACCCGGGTGGGAACACTGAAGCTTTCTTT
v_call: TRBV5-1
clone_size: NA
j_call: TRBJ1-1
d_call: NA

cdr3_aa: CASSLDIFGGMNTGELFF
cdr3_nt: TGTGCCAGCAGCTTGGATATTTTTGGGGGGATGAACACCGGGGAGCTGTTTTTT
v_call: TRBV5-4
clone_size: NA
j_call: TRBJ2-2
d_call: NA

cdr3_aa: CASSRTGNGEQFF
cdr3_nt: TGTGCCAGCTCACGTACAGGGAACGGTGAGCAGTTCTTC
v_call: TRBV18
clone_size: NA
j_call: TRBJ2-1
d_call: NA

cdr3_aa: CASSAYVGGGYTF
cdr3_nt: TGTGCCAGCAGTGCATATGTTGGAGGTGGCTACACCTTC
v_call: TRBV6-4
clone_size: NA
j_call: TRBJ1-2
d_call: NA

cdr3_aa: CAWDPRTGWGSPLHF
cdr3_nt: TGTGCCTGGGATCCCCGGACAGGGTGGGGGTCACCCCTCCACTTT
v_call: TRBV30
clone_size: NA
j_call: TRBJ1-6
d_call: TRBD1

cdr3_aa: CASSLALSAGTFYEQYF
cdr3_nt: TGTGCCAGCAGCTTAGCCCTATCGGCAGGGACATTCTACGAGCAGTACTTC
v_call: TRBV11-2
clone_size: NA
j_call: TRBJ2-7
d_call: NA

cdr3_aa: CASSPSGTGYSGANVLTF
cdr3_nt: TGTGCCAGCAGCCCATCCGGGACAGGATACTCTGGGGCCAACGTCCTGACTTTC
v_call: TRBV7-9
clone_size: NA
j_call: TRBJ2-6
d_call: TRBD1

cdr3_aa: CAISGIPEGRNYGYTF
cdr3_nt: TGTGCCATCAGCGGGATTCCCGAAGGCAGGAACTATGGCTACACCTTC
v_call: TRBV10-3
clone_size: NA
j_call: TRBJ1-2
d_call: NA

cdr3_aa: CASSLARGNEQFF
cdr3_nt: TGTGCCAGCAGCTTAGCCCGAGGCAATGAGCAGTTCTTC
v_call: TRBV7-2
clone_size: NA
j_call: TRBJ2-1
d_call: NA

cdr3_aa: CASSSEGGPNTEAFF
cdr3_nt: TGTGCCAGCAGCTCAGAAGGGGGCCCGAACACTGAAGCTTTCTTT
v_call: TRBV11-1
clone_size: NA
j_call: TRBJ1-1
d_call: TRBD1

cdr3_aa: CASSFTLSGGKNEQFF
cdr3_nt: TGTGCCAGCAGTTTCACTCTTAGCGGGGGCAAGAATGAGCAGTTCTTC
v_call: TRBV6-5
clone_size: NA
j_call: TRBJ2-1
d_call: TRBD2

cdr3_aa: CASSLPTGGNTEAFF
cdr3_nt: TGTGCCAGCAGTTTGCCGACAGGGGGCAACACTGAAGCTTTCTTT
v_call: TRBV27
clone_size: NA
j_call: TRBJ1-1
d_call: TRBD1

cdr3_aa: CASSYPAGPSTDTQYF
cdr3_nt: TGTGCCAGCAGCTATCCAGCGGGGCCAAGCACAGATACGCAGTATTTT
v_call: TRBV7-8
clone_size: NA
j_call: TRBJ2-3
d_call: TRBD2

cdr3_aa: CASSLGGTRNTGELFF
cdr3_nt: TGTGCCAGCAGCTTAGGAGGGACAAGGAACACCGGGGAGCTGTTTTTT
v_call: TRBV7-8
clone_size: NA
j_call: TRBJ2-2
d_call: NA

cdr3_aa: CASSLSDRAHEQYF
cdr3_nt: TGTGCCAGCAGCTTATCGGACAGGGCCCACGAGCAGTACTTC
v_call: TRBV7-9
clone_size: NA
j_call: TRBJ2-7
d_call: TRBD1

cdr3_aa: CASMIAGGSYNEQFF
cdr3_nt: TGCGCCAGCATGATAGCGGGGGGCTCCTACAATGAGCAGTTCTTC
v_call: TRBV5-1
clone_size: NA
j_call: TRBJ2-1
d_call: TRBD2

cdr3_aa: CASSEFQGVDSPLHF
cdr3_nt: TGCGCCAGCAGTGAGTTCCAGGGGGTGGATTCACCCCTCCACTTT
v_call: TRBV10-1
clone_size: NA
j_call: TRBJ1-6
d_call: TRBD1

cdr3_aa: CASSHRDRDYGYTF
cdr3_nt: TGTGCCAGCAGCCACCGGGACAGGGACTATGGCTACACCTTC
v_call: TRBV7-9
clone_size: once
j_call: TRBJ1-2
d_call: TRBD1

cdr3_aa: CASRLGTSGADTQYF
cdr3_nt: TGCGCCAGCAGGTTAGGGACTAGCGGCGCAGATACGCAGTATTTT
v_call: TRBV5-1
clone_size: few
j_call: TRBJ2-3
d_call: TRBD2

cdr3_aa: CSVDGDSYNEQFF
cdr3_nt: TGCAGCGTTGATGGGGACAGCTACAATGAGCAGTTCTTC
v_call: TRBV29-1
clone_size: NA
j_call: TRBJ2-1
d_call: TRBD1

cdr3_aa: CASSPTGGQPSYEQYF
cdr3_nt: TGCGCCAGCAGCCCGACCGGGGGACAGCCCTCCTACGAGCAGTACTTC
v_call: TRBV5-1
clone_size: NA
j_call: TRBJ2-7
d_call: NA

cdr3_aa: CASSVRGGYEQYF
cdr3_nt: TGTGCCAGCAGTGTTAGGGGGGGGTACGAGCAGTACTTC
v_call: TRBV2
clone_size: NA
j_call: TRBJ2-7
d_call: NA

cdr3_aa: CASSSRTGMRNTGELFF
cdr3_nt: TGTGCCAGCAGCTCCCGGACAGGGATGCGAAACACCGGGGAGCTGTTTTTT
v_call: TRBV12-1
clone_size: few
j_call: TRBJ2-2
d_call: NA

cdr3_aa: CASSQEGRVAGGSYNEQFF
cdr3_nt: TGTGCCAGCAGCCAAGAGGGGCGAGTGGCGGGGGGGTCCTACAATGAGCAGTTCTTC
v_call: TRBV4-2
clone_size: NA
j_call: TRBJ2-1
d_call: TRBD2

cdr3_aa: CAWDRQGNTEAFF
cdr3_nt: TGTGCCTGGGACCGACAGGGGAACACTGAAGCTTTCTTT
v_call: TRBV30
clone_size: NA
j_call: TRBJ1-1
d_call: TRBD1

cdr3_aa: CSVEWGQGGTDTQYF
cdr3_nt: TGCAGCGTTGAATGGGGGCAAGGCGGCACAGATACGCAGTATTTT
v_call: TRBV29-1
clone_size: few
j_call: TRBJ2-3
d_call: NA

cdr3_aa: CASSATPGTGHTDTQYF
cdr3_nt: TGTGCCAGCAGCGCAACCCCCGGGACAGGACACACAGATACGCAGTATTTT
v_call: TRBV7-9
clone_size: NA
j_call: TRBJ2-3
d_call: TRBD1

cdr3_aa: CAIRSGHEQFF
cdr3_nt: TGTGCCATCAGGAGTGGTCATGAGCAGTTCTTC
v_call: TRBV10-3
clone_size: few
j_call: TRBJ2-1
d_call: NA

cdr3_aa: CASSENQGLGQPQHF
cdr3_nt: TGTGCCAGCAGTGAAAACCAGGGGCTCGGTCAGCCCCAGCATTTT
v_call: TRBV6-4
clone_size: NA
j_call: TRBJ1-5
d_call: NA

cdr3_aa: CASSHGRVRGTDTQYF
cdr3_nt: TGCGCCAGCAGCCACGGTCGGGTCCGGGGCACAGATACGCAGTATTTT
v_call: TRBV5-1
clone_size: NA
j_call: TRBJ2-3
d_call: NA

cdr3_aa: CASSELDGSYGRQFF
cdr3_nt: TGTGCCAGCAGTGAATTAGATGGTAGTTATGGTCGGCAGTTCTTC
v_call: TRBV6-1
clone_size: few
j_call: TRBJ2-1
d_call: NA

cdr3_aa: CASSYPGQPQHF
cdr3_nt: TGTGCCAGCAGTTACCCCGGTCAGCCCCAGCATTTT
v_call: TRBV6-5
clone_size: NA
j_call: TRBJ1-5
d_call: NA

cdr3_aa: CASSPQGGLEKLFF
cdr3_nt: TGTGCCAGCAGTCCACAGGGGGGTCTTGAAAAACTGTTTTTT
v_call: TRBV28
clone_size: NA
j_call: TRBJ1-4
d_call: TRBD1

cdr3_aa: CASSNQEPDTQYF
cdr3_nt: TGTGCCAGCAGTAACCAGGAACCCGATACGCAGTATTTT
v_call: TRBV6-1
clone_size: NA
j_call: TRBJ2-3
d_call: NA

cdr3_aa: CASSPPEGGGAFF
cdr3_nt: TGTGCCAGCAGTCCACCCGAGGGGGGGGGAGCTTTCTTT
v_call: TRBV28
clone_size: NA
j_call: TRBJ1-1
d_call: NA

cdr3_aa: CASSLETEGAGNEKLFF
cdr3_nt: TGTGCCAGCAGTCTCGAAACCGAGGGGGCCGGTAATGAAAAACTGTTTTTT
v_call: TRBV11-2
clone_size: NA
j_call: TRBJ1-4
d_call: TRBD1

cdr3_aa: CASSPSLWTANDNSPLHF
cdr3_nt: TGTGCCAGCTCACCATCCCTCTGGACAGCCAACGATAATTCACCCCTCCACTTT
v_call: TRBV18
clone_size: NA
j_call: TRBJ1-6
d_call: NA